Below, one TCR beta chain is given with its context. Its specificity is not known. One junction end disagrees with the germline gene, perhaps due to a read error. The sample comes from a study of T cells in Graves' hyperthyroidism and ophthalmopathy. About the research overall: Any treatment followed the collection of peripheral blood at initial diagnosis.

Uncontrolled infection, other autoimmune disease, pregnancy or lactation excluded patients. Amplification of TCR beta CDR3 regions was performed using RNA transcripts as template. HTBI primers drove first-round RT-PCR of the TCR CDR3. One entry per CDR3 protein results from TCRdb running MiXCR on the multiplex PCR reads. The sample contains hundreds of thousands of distinct CDR3 sequences, approximately 18% of which appear only once. The CDR3 is made up of 14 amino acids. The germline V gene encodes CDR1 DFQATT and CDR2 SNEGSKA (reference sequence). Study-wide points: A model using 13 V-J features told ophthalmopathy apart from stable hyperthyroidism.

The sequenced sample consisted of blood. The clonotype originates from a man aged 50 to 60 with Graves' ophthalmopathy. The genes are TRBV20-1 and TRBJ1-5, with D possibly matching TRBD1 (6 bases). CDR3 coding DNA: TGCAGTGCAAGAGAGAGGGCAGGGGTTCAGCCCCAGCATTTT. Amino acid sequence: CSARERAGVQPQHF.